Each of the 10 T cell receptor beta chains below was sequenced from the same sample in a study of beta chain features in type 1 diabetes. Regarding the study as a whole: The study found moderately but significantly shorter TCRB CDR3s in all four CD4+ subsets of Type 1 diabetes patients.

Every isolated RNA sample was fully reverse transcribed, so sequencing captured expressed TCRB transcripts. TCRdb's table, derived via immunoSEQ multiplex PCR, lists solely in-frame clones and lacks some. The table has some 350,000 clones, approximately 13% seen once. The antigens of these receptors remain unknown. The sequenced sample was naive CD4+ T cells from blood. The receptor source for this set is a woman under 30 with type 1 diabetes.

This clone was counted a few times. The rearrangement links TRBV19 to TRBJ2-6; tentatively, D is TRBD2 (5 bases). The CDR3 totals 15 residues. Germline V gives CDR1 LNHDA, CDR2 SQIVND (reference sequence). Between the trimmed V and J ends, which lost 7 bases and 4 bases, there was a span of 14 bases. In DNA form, the CDR3 reads TGTGCCAGTACGGCGGGTTCGGCGGGGGCCAACGTCCTGACTTTC. Amino acids: CASTAGSAGANVLTF.

This clone was found a few times. J is TRBJ1-2 and V is TRBV7-2, with 8 nucleotides matching TRBD1. The V gene end was trimmed by 5 bases and the J gene end by 3 bases; junction bases not matched to a gene: 2. There are 13 residues in the CDR3. Germline values: CDR1 SGHTA, CDR2 FQGNSA. The CDR3 DNA reads TGTGCCAGCAGCGCGACAGGGGACTATGGCTACACCTTC. Protein product: CASSATGDYGYTF.

The sample holds a few counts of this clone. This chain joins TRBV5-4 and TRBJ2-3, with D uncertain. V lost 0 bases and J lost 2, with 4 bases in between. Looked up from germline, CDR1 is SGHNT and CDR2 is YYREEE (reference sequence). The CDR3 is 13 residues long. CDR3 nucleotide sequence: TGTGCCAGCAGCTTGGACATCACAGATACGCAGTATTTT. This gives the protein CASSLDITDTQYF.

This chain joins TRBV11-2 and TRBJ1-2; TRBD1 matches at 9 bases. From germline, CDR1 is SGHAT and CDR2 FQNNGV. This CDR3 comprises 13 residues. Trimming cost V 5 bases and J 4 bases; bases outside gene matches: 2. The CDR3 DNA sequence: TGTGCCAGCAGCCTGGACAGGGGCTATGGCTACACCTTC. Its translation: CASSLDRGYGYTF.

There are a few counts of this clone. CDR3 loop: CASTSRGGHGYGYTF. The CDR3 region has the DNA TGTGCCAGCACCTCAAGGGGGGGACACGGCTATGGCTACACCTTC. V is TRBV9 and J is TRBJ1-2, with a tentative D call TRBD1 (6 bases). Germline CDR1 SGDLS, CDR2 YYNGEE. The CDR3 has 15 amino acids. V shed 6 bases and J shed 4 bases, with 19 bases lying between them.

This clone was picked up a small number of times. The chain couples TRBV29-1 to TRBJ2-1, with a tentative D call TRBD1 (8 bases). Germline V gene data show CDR1 as SQVTM and CDR2 as ANQGSEA. The V gene lost 1 base and the J gene lost 0 bases, with 16 bases spanning the gap. The CDR3 is 17 amino acids. The CDR3, as DNA: TGCAGCGTTGAAGGCCACAGGGGGGGTGGCTCCTACAATGAGCAGTTCTTC. The encoded protein is CSVEGHRGGGSYNEQFF.

This clone showed up just a few times. The chain links TRBV7-2 to TRBJ2-1, with TRBD2 matching 10 bases. The length of the CDR3 is 16 residues. Losses at the gene ends were 5 bases for V and 4 bases for J; bases not matched to a gene: 8. The V gene's germline CDR1 is SGHTA and CDR2 FQGNSA. The CDR3 coding sequence is TGTGCCAGCAGCCGTTACGGGACTAGCGCGTACAATGAGCAGTTCTTC. Amino acid sequence: CASSRYGTSAYNEQFF.

The gene calls are TRBV30 and TRBJ2-1, with D possibly being TRBD2 (5 bases). V lost 6 bases and J lost 3, with 18 bases in between. CDR1 and CDR2 from the germline V gene are GTSNPN and SVGIG (reference sequence). The CDR3 spans 15 residues. DNA for the CDR3: TGTGCCTGTACCGGAGGAGGAGCCTACTACAATGAGCAGTTCTTC. It yields the protein CACTGGGAYYNEQFF.

This chain links TRBV30 with TRBJ1-1, with D possibly being TRBD1 (6 bases). V was pared by 0 bases and J by 14 bases, with 13 bases between. This CDR3 is built from 11 residues. The germline V gene encodes CDR1 GTSNPN and CDR2 SVGIG (reference sequence). The DNA for the CDR3 is TGTGCCTGGAGTGTACGGGGGGCATCGTTCTTT. It encodes CAWSVRGASFF. The full variable domain, rest sourced from reference TRBV30 and TRBJ1-1, is SQTIHQWPATLVQPVGSPLSLECTVEGTSNPNLYWYRQAAGRGLQLLFYSVGIGQISSEVPQNLSASRPQDRQFILSSKKLLLSDSGFYLCAWSVRGASFFGQGTRLTVV.

This chain connects TRBV11-3 to TRBJ2-5; D not resolved. Trimming stripped 5 bases from V and 4 bases from J, with 11 bases between. There are 13 residues in the CDR3. CDR1 is SGHNT and CDR2 is YENEEA in the germline V gene. As DNA, the CDR3 is TGTGCCAGCAGCCCAGAACAAAGAGAGACCCAGTACTTC. Translating it yields CASSPEQRETQYF.